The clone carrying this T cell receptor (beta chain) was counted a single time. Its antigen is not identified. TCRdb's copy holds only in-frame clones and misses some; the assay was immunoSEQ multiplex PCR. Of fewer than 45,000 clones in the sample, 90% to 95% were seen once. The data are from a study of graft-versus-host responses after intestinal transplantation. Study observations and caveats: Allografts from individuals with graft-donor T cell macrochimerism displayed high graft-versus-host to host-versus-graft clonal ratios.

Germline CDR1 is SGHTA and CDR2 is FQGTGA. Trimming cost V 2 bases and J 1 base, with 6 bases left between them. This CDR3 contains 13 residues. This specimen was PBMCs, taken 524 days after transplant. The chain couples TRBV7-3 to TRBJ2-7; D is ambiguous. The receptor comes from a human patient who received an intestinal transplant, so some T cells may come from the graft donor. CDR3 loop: CASSLGKSYEQYF. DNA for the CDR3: TGTGCCAGCAGCTTAGGCAAGTCCTACGAGCAGTACTTC.